The 8 T cell receptor beta chains given below trace back to one sample, sequenced in a study of T cells in Graves' hyperthyroidism and ophthalmopathy. RNA transcripts were the template for amplifying TCR beta CDR3 regions. First-round RT-PCR of the TCR CDR3 relied on the HTBI primer set. TCRdb re-called the multiplex PCR reads through MiXCR, storing one row per CDR3 protein. The sample lists roughly 660,000 distinct CDR3 sequences; 15% to 20% were seen once. Sequencing was performed on blood. The receptor set was obtained from a man over 45 with Graves' hyperthyroidism.

The rearrangement uses TRBV30 and TRBJ1-6, with TRBD1 matching 8 bases. Germline V gene data show CDR1 as GTSNPN and CDR2 as SVGIG (reference sequence). This CDR3 comprises 13 residues. V lost 3 bases to trimming and J lost 11 bases; unmatched junction nucleotides: 6. Written as DNA, the CDR3 is TGTGCCTGGAGCCGACAGGGGTCCACACCCCTCCACTTT. This gives the protein CAWSRQGSTPLHF.

This clonotype came up many times. V and J are TRBV3-1 and TRBJ1-4; D might be TRBD1 (6 bases). This CDR3 spans 17 amino acids. V lost 4 bases and J 2 bases, leaving 17 bases between the germline ends. Germline V gives CDR1 LGHDT, CDR2 YNNKEL (reference sequence). CDR3 DNA sequence: TGTGCCAGCAGCCCGACGACAGGATCGGGGACTAATGAAAAACTGTTTTTT. Protein sequence: CASSPTTGSGTNEKLFF.

This clonotype occurred many times. This rearrangement joins TRBV5-1 to TRBJ2-1, with D hard to call. V gave up 2 bases and J gave up 3 bases, with 9 bases separating them. The CDR3 is 14 residues long. The germline gives CDR1 SGHRS, CDR2 YFSETQ. CDR3 in DNA: TGCGCCAGCAGCTTTTTCAGGAACTACAATGAGCAGTTCTTC. Translated, it gives CASSFFRNYNEQFF. The full variable domain, completed using reference TRBV5-1 and TRBJ2-1, is KAGVTQTPRYLIKTRGQQVTLSCSPISGHRSVSWYQQTPGQGLQFLFEYFSETQRNKGNFPGRFSGRQFSNSRSEMNVSTLELGDSALYLCASSFFRNYNEQFFGPGTRLTVL.

In this sample, this clonotype turned up a few times. The chain joins TRBV6-1 to TRBJ2-7; D remains ambiguous. Per germline, CDR1 MNHNS and CDR2 SASEGT. V was cut by 10 bases and J by 5 bases, with 18 bases left in between. The CDR3 is 13 amino acids. The DNA for the CDR3 is TGTGCCACCTCAGAATTTCGTAACGACGAGCAGTACTTC. Protein product: CATSEFRNDEQYF.

Concerning this clonotype: This may be a read error: a much more frequent sequence differs by one nucleotide. The chain has TRBV28 and TRBJ2-5; D not resolved. The germline V gene has CDR1 MDHEN and CDR2 SYDVKM. CDR3 length equals 14 residues. Trimming took off 2 bases at V and 5 bases at J, with 12 bases between the two ends. As DNA, the CDR3 is TGTGCCAGCAGTTTAACTGGGTCTCCTGAGACCCAGTACTTC. Protein: CASSLTGSPETQYF.

The gene calls are TRBV6-1 and TRBJ2-2; 9 bases align to TRBD2. CDR1 is MNHNS, CDR2 SASEGT, per germline. The length of the CDR3 is 14 residues. With V trimmed by 5 bases and J by 7 bases, 5 bases remained unmatched. In nucleotides, the CDR3 is TGTGCCAGCAGTCTAGCGGGAACTGTCGGGGAGCTGTTTTTT. It translates to CASSLAGTVGELFF.

This clonotype was counted only a few times. The V gene is TRBV19, the J gene TRBJ2-7, with D maybe TRBD1 (5 bases). Germline CDR1 LNHDA, CDR2 SQIVND (reference sequence). The V gene lost 2 bases and the J gene lost 0 bases, with 11 bases spanning the gap. The CDR3 consists of 15 residues. The CDR3 protein is CASSIRGMGSYEQYF. Written as DNA, the CDR3 is TGTGCCAGTAGTATAAGGGGAATGGGCTCCTACGAGCAGTACTTC.

This chain joins TRBV2 and TRBJ2-7; 9 bases line up with TRBD1. Germline values: CDR1 SNHLY, CDR2 FYNNEI. Trimming cost V 8 bases and J 6 bases; bases outside gene matches: 8. The CDR3 contains 13 residues. CDR3 protein: CASGDRVLGEQYF. The CDR3 DNA is TGTGCCAGCGGGGACAGGGTCCTTGGCGAGCAGTACTTC.